This entry concerns a single T cell receptor (beta chain). Libraries were prepared by immunoSEQ multiplex PCR; TCRdb keeps only in-frame clonotypes and omits some of them. The sample has 15,000 to 20,000 clones, 65% to 85% seen once. The data were obtained in a study of somatic mutations in cytotoxic T cells in rheumatoid arthritis. Positive magnetic bead selection was used to isolate CD4+ and CD8+ cells; purity was checked by flow cytometry. CDR1 and CDR2 from the germline V gene are MNHNS and SASEGT. The CDR3 is 17 amino acids. J lost 4 bases, V lost 4 bases, and 11 bases had no gene match. The sequencing sample was made of CD8+ T cells sorted from blood. The TCR comes from an adult with rheumatoid arthritis. The rearrangement joins TRBV6-1 to TRBJ2-5; the match to TRBD2 covers 11 bases. The DNA for the CDR3 is TGTGCCAGCAGTGGCATAGCGGGGGGGCATGGTGGAGAGACCCAGTACTTC. Translating gives CASSGIAGGHGGETQYF.